These T cell receptor beta chains were read from a single sample in a study of PD-L1 blockade in urothelial cancer. TCRdb's table, derived via immunoSEQ multiplex PCR, lists solely in-frame clones and lacks some. The data contain 80,000 to 95,000 clones, 70% to 90% of them seen just once; the ten biggest clones take up roughly 8%. The source was PBMCs, collected around atezolizumab (anti-PD-L1) treatment. The receptors were sampled from a man in his 70s with urothelial cancer. The CDR3 runs from the conserved cysteine through the conserved F or W. A D gene is named only where the DNA matches it firmly. Rows give clone size only sometimes, using once, few, many, or a class for an expanded clone.

d_call: -
v_call: TRBV11-2
clone_size: -
j_call: TRBJ1-3
cdr3_nt: TGTGCCAGCAGCTTGGGGCAGGGGCGAAACACCATATATTTT
cdr3_aa: CASSLGQGRNTIYF

d_call: TRBD2
v_call: TRBV30
clone_size: -
j_call: TRBJ2-7
cdr3_nt: TGTGCCTGGACTAGCGGCTACGAGCAGTACTTC
cdr3_aa: CAWTSGYEQYF

d_call: -
v_call: TRBV6-5
clone_size: -
j_call: TRBJ2-7
cdr3_nt: TGTGCCAGCAGTTATTCGGACAGCTACGAGCAGTACTTC
cdr3_aa: CASSYSDSYEQYF

d_call: -
v_call: TRBV7-2
clone_size: -
j_call: TRBJ2-2
cdr3_nt: TGTGCCAGCAGCCCCCGGACAGCGAACACCGGGGAGCTGTTTTTT
cdr3_aa: CASSPRTANTGELFF

d_call: -
v_call: TRBV9
clone_size: -
j_call: TRBJ2-2
cdr3_nt: TGTGCCAGCAGCGTAGGGGGAGAAGGGAACACCGGGGAGCTGTTTTTT
cdr3_aa: CASSVGGEGNTGELFF

d_call: -
v_call: TRBV5-1
clone_size: -
j_call: TRBJ2-7
cdr3_nt: TGCGCCAGCAGCCTACCACAGGGCCCAGAGCAGTACTTC
cdr3_aa: CASSLPQGPEQYF

d_call: TRBD1
v_call: TRBV5-6
clone_size: -
j_call: TRBJ2-7
cdr3_nt: TGTGCCAGCAGCGGAGGGACAGGGGGCCACGAGCAGTACTTC
cdr3_aa: CASSGGTGGHEQYF

d_call: TRBD1
v_call: TRBV5-1
clone_size: -
j_call: TRBJ2-5
cdr3_nt: TGCGCCAGCAGACTGACAGGGGTCCCCGAGACCCAGTACTTC
cdr3_aa: CASRLTGVPETQYF

d_call: TRBD1
v_call: TRBV9
clone_size: -
j_call: TRBJ2-2
cdr3_nt: TGTGCCAGCAGCGTAGGGGACAGTGAAACCGGGGAGCTGTTTTTT
cdr3_aa: CASSVGDSETGELFF

d_call: -
v_call: TRBV9
clone_size: -
j_call: TRBJ2-2
cdr3_nt: TGTGCCAGCAGCGTAGGGGGGGGGCAGAACACCGGGGAGCTGTTTTTT
cdr3_aa: CASSVGGGQNTGELFF

d_call: -
v_call: TRBV15
clone_size: -
j_call: TRBJ2-1
cdr3_nt: TGTGCCACCAGCATCCAGTACAATGAGCAGTTCTTC
cdr3_aa: CATSIQYNEQFF

d_call: -
v_call: TRBV5-4
clone_size: -
j_call: TRBJ2-3
cdr3_nt: TGTGCCAGCAGCTTTAGTCTGGAGCAAAGCACAGATACGCAGTATTTT
cdr3_aa: CASSFSLEQSTDTQYF

d_call: TRBD1
v_call: TRBV18
clone_size: -
j_call: TRBJ2-2
cdr3_nt: TGTGCCAGCTCACTGACAGGGGGCGCGAACACCGGGGAGCTGTTTTTT
cdr3_aa: CASSLTGGANTGELFF

d_call: -
v_call: TRBV13
clone_size: -
j_call: TRBJ1-2
cdr3_nt: TGTGCCAGCAGCTTAGGGGCGACCCTAGCTAACTATGGCTACACCTTC
cdr3_aa: CASSLGATLANYGYTF

d_call: -
v_call: TRBV4-2
clone_size: -
j_call: TRBJ2-7
cdr3_nt: TGTGCCAGCAGCCTTAGCGGAGAGGGAACCTACGAGCAGTACTTC
cdr3_aa: CASSLSGEGTYEQYF

d_call: -
v_call: TRBV5-1
clone_size: -
j_call: TRBJ1-6
cdr3_nt: TGCGCCAGCAGCTTGGGACAGAAGAATTCACCCCTCCACTTT
cdr3_aa: CASSLGQKNSPLHF

d_call: -
v_call: TRBV5-8
clone_size: -
j_call: TRBJ1-5
cdr3_nt: TGTGCCAGCAGCCTAATACAGGGAACCTATAGCAATCAGCCCCAGCATTTT
cdr3_aa: CASSLIQGTYSNQPQHF

d_call: TRBD1
v_call: TRBV7-9
clone_size: -
j_call: TRBJ2-1
cdr3_nt: TGTGCCAGCAGCTCCTACTTGAGACAGGGGGTTTTAGACAATGAGCAGTTCTTC
cdr3_aa: CASSSYLRQGVLDNEQFF

d_call: -
v_call: TRBV14
clone_size: -
j_call: TRBJ1-2
cdr3_nt: TGTGCCAGCAGCCAGGGTCAGGGGCACTATGGCTACACCTTC
cdr3_aa: CASSQGQGHYGYTF

d_call: -
v_call: TRBV29-1
clone_size: -
j_call: TRBJ2-1
cdr3_nt: TGCAGCGTTGAAGAATGGACGCGACGGGGTGGTGAGCAGTTCTTC
cdr3_aa: CSVEEWTRRGGEQFF

d_call: TRBD2
v_call: TRBV6-1
clone_size: -
j_call: TRBJ2-1
cdr3_nt: TGTGCCAGCAGTGGTCCGACTAGCGGATACAGCTCCTACAATGAGCAGTTCTTC
cdr3_aa: CASSGPTSGYSSYNEQFF

d_call: TRBD2
v_call: TRBV4-2
clone_size: -
j_call: TRBJ2-4
cdr3_nt: TGTGCCAGCAGCCAAGATCCGGGACTAGCGGGGACCCTAGCCAAAAACATTCAGTACTTC
cdr3_aa: CASSQDPGLAGTLAKNIQYF

d_call: -
v_call: TRBV5-5
clone_size: -
j_call: TRBJ1-6
cdr3_nt: TGTGCCAGCAGCTTGGATGGACAATATAATTCACCCCTCCACTTT
cdr3_aa: CASSLDGQYNSPLHF

d_call: -
v_call: TRBV4-1
clone_size: -
j_call: TRBJ2-3
cdr3_nt: TGCGCCAGCAGCCAAGATGGTCGGGGGACCCTGAGCACAGATACGCAGTATTTT
cdr3_aa: CASSQDGRGTLSTDTQYF

d_call: -
v_call: TRBV6-4
clone_size: -
j_call: TRBJ1-1
cdr3_nt: TGTGCCAGCAGGAAAAATACAGGTCTGAACACTGAAGCTTTCTTT
cdr3_aa: CASRKNTGLNTEAFF

d_call: -
v_call: TRBV15
clone_size: few
j_call: TRBJ2-2
cdr3_nt: TGTGCCACCAGCAGAGGCAGGGTAGACGGGGAGCTGTTTTTT
cdr3_aa: CATSRGRVDGELFF

d_call: -
v_call: TRBV10-3
clone_size: -
j_call: TRBJ2-7
cdr3_nt: TGTGCCATCAGTGAGTCGAGGGCAAGTTCCTACGAGCAGTACTTC
cdr3_aa: CAISESRASSYEQYF

d_call: TRBD1
v_call: TRBV7-8
clone_size: once
j_call: TRBJ2-1
cdr3_nt: TGTGCCAGCAGCTTAAGGACAGGGTTCAGTGAGCAGTTCTTC
cdr3_aa: CASSLRTGFSEQFF

d_call: -
v_call: TRBV5-1
clone_size: -
j_call: TRBJ2-7
cdr3_nt: TGCGCCAGCAGCCCGGAAGGTGGCGGGATTCTCCAGTACTTC
cdr3_aa: CASSPEGGGILQYF

d_call: -
v_call: TRBV18
clone_size: -
j_call: TRBJ1-2
cdr3_nt: TGTGCCAGCTCACTTGGAGCCGATTCAGGGGTCTATGGCTACACCTTC
cdr3_aa: CASSLGADSGVYGYTF

d_call: -
v_call: TRBV5-3
clone_size: -
j_call: TRBJ2-7
cdr3_nt: TGTGCCAGCAGCCCTCCCGGGGGGCCCCACGAGCAGTACTTC
cdr3_aa: CASSPPGGPHEQYF

d_call: -
v_call: TRBV7-3
clone_size: -
j_call: TRBJ1-5
cdr3_nt: TGTGCCAGCAGCCCCCGAAGCCAGCCCCAGCATTTT
cdr3_aa: CASSPRSQPQHF

d_call: TRBD2
v_call: TRBV19
clone_size: -
j_call: TRBJ2-3
cdr3_nt: TGTGCCAGTAGTATTTTTACTAGCGGGAGGGCCCCCCAGAGCACAGATACGCAGTATTTT
cdr3_aa: CASSIFTSGRAPQSTDTQYF

d_call: -
v_call: TRBV11-2
clone_size: -
j_call: TRBJ1-1
cdr3_nt: TGTGCCAGCAGCCTCAACACTGAAGCTTTCTTT
cdr3_aa: CASSLNTEAFF

d_call: -
v_call: TRBV6-6
clone_size: -
j_call: TRBJ2-5
cdr3_nt: TGTGCCAGCAGCGGAGCAGGGATCGGCCAAGAGACCCAGTACTTC
cdr3_aa: CASSGAGIGQETQYF

d_call: -
v_call: TRBV21-1
clone_size: -
j_call: TRBJ2-1
cdr3_nt: TGTGCCAGCAGCAGATTTGGGGGGGGACTAGCGTATGATGAGCAGTTCTTC
cdr3_aa: CASSRFGGGLAYDEQFF

d_call: -
v_call: TRBV28
clone_size: few
j_call: TRBJ1-6
cdr3_nt: TGTGCCAGCAGTCCCCTCCTCGTTTCACCCCTCCACTTT
cdr3_aa: CASSPLLVSPLHF

d_call: TRBD1
v_call: TRBV11-1
clone_size: -
j_call: TRBJ2-5
cdr3_nt: TGTGCCAGCAGCCCCCCAAGAGCAGGGGGCGAAGGAGAGACCCAGTACTTC
cdr3_aa: CASSPPRAGGEGETQYF

d_call: -
v_call: TRBV9
clone_size: -
j_call: TRBJ2-2
cdr3_nt: TGTGCCAGCAGCCTACGGGGTAACACCGGGGAGCTGTTTTTT
cdr3_aa: CASSLRGNTGELFF

d_call: TRBD2
v_call: TRBV6-1
clone_size: -
j_call: TRBJ2-1
cdr3_nt: TGTGCCAGCAGTGAAACGTCTAGCGGGAGAAGTGAGCAGTTCTTC
cdr3_aa: CASSETSSGRSEQFF

d_call: TRBD1
v_call: TRBV14
clone_size: -
j_call: TRBJ1-2
cdr3_nt: TGTGCCAGCAGCCTGATGGACAGGCTCCGGGGCTACACCTTC
cdr3_aa: CASSLMDRLRGYTF

d_call: -
v_call: TRBV13
clone_size: -
j_call: TRBJ2-7
cdr3_nt: TGTGCCAGCAGGCTGGGCGACGAGCAGTACTTC
cdr3_aa: CASRLGDEQYF

d_call: TRBD1
v_call: TRBV5-1
clone_size: -
j_call: TRBJ2-2
cdr3_nt: TGCGCCAGCAGCTTTTATCTTACGGGACAGGGAACCGGGGAGCTGTTTTTT
cdr3_aa: CASSFYLTGQGTGELFF

d_call: TRBD1
v_call: TRBV19
clone_size: -
j_call: TRBJ2-1
cdr3_nt: TGTGCCAGTAGTAATGACAGGGGGTATGATGAGCAGTTCTTC
cdr3_aa: CASSNDRGYDEQFF

d_call: -
v_call: TRBV10-1
clone_size: once
j_call: TRBJ2-4
cdr3_nt: TGCGCCAGCAGTGAGGGGGGCACCCAAAACATTCAGTACTTC
cdr3_aa: CASSEGGTQNIQYF

d_call: -
v_call: TRBV25-1
clone_size: -
j_call: TRBJ1-2
cdr3_nt: TGTGCCAGCAGTGAACATTATGGCTACACCTTC
cdr3_aa: CASSEHYGYTF

d_call: TRBD2
v_call: TRBV29-1
clone_size: -
j_call: TRBJ2-2
cdr3_nt: TGCACCGCTAGCGGGAGTTCGAACACCGGGGAGCTGTTTTTT
cdr3_aa: CTASGSSNTGELFF

d_call: TRBD1
v_call: TRBV9
clone_size: once
j_call: TRBJ1-5
cdr3_nt: TGTGCCAGCAGAGGCAGGGGGGATAGCAATCAGCCCCAGCATTTT
cdr3_aa: CASRGRGDSNQPQHF